The T cell receptor beta chain described here comes from a study of T-cell reconstitution after alpha-beta-depleted transplantation in children. There are 15 residues in the CDR3. Trimming shortened V by 1 base and J by 5 bases, and 12 bases separated the two germline ends. Germline values: CDR1 SEHNR, CDR2 FQNEAQ (reference sequence). Preparation of the TCRbeta library involved a method that used unique molecular identifiers. A single record per CDR3 protein comes from TCRdb applying MiXCR to the PCR reads. The profile shows some 15,000 distinct CDR3 sequences, approximately 4.9% of them singletons. In this sample, this clonotype turned up many times.

This clonotype originated in a boy between 10 and 17 years old with acute lymphoblastic leukemia, due to receive a stem cell transplant. This chain joins TRBV7-9 and TRBJ1-5; D perhaps matches TRBD1 (6 bases). The input for sequencing was PBMCs, taken before TCRalphabeta/CD19-depleted stem cell transplant. The CDR3 DNA reads as TGTGCCAGCAGCTTAGGTATGGGGGCCCATCAGCCCCAGCATTTT. This sequence encodes CASSLGMGAHQPQHF.